The present T cell receptor (beta chain) was sequenced within a study of T-cell memory formation after mild COVID-19. Overall study: Largely donor-specific TCR clusters were found.

The authors produced TCR alpha and TCR beta cDNA libraries with sample barcodes and UMIs by 5'RACE using constant-segment primers. MiXCR, run by TCRdb on the 5' RACE reads, gives a single entry per CDR3 protein. The sample consists of around 440,000 distinct CDR3 sequences, roughly 20% of them appearing once. The study, taken as a whole, reports: Researchers could not confirm that second-wave clones peaking on day 37 targeted SARS-CoV-2.

Points on this clonotype: The antigen is not known.

Germline CDR1 reads LGHNA; CDR2 reads YSLEER. The CDR3 is 16 amino acids. V was shortened by 0 bases and J by 6 bases, with 17 bases between the two germline ends. The source material was PBMCs or a T cell subset sorted from them (not recorded which). The gene calls are TRBV4-3 and TRBJ1-1, with a possible D match to TRBD1 (6 bases). The receptor was isolated from an adult woman who had mild COVID-19 (a few samples of this study predate the infection). Cell type and time point are not known. The CDR3 region is CASSQDPRGIVSEAFF. In nucleotides, the CDR3 is TGCGCCAGCAGCCAAGATCCGAGGGGGATAGTTTCTGAAGCTTTCTTT.